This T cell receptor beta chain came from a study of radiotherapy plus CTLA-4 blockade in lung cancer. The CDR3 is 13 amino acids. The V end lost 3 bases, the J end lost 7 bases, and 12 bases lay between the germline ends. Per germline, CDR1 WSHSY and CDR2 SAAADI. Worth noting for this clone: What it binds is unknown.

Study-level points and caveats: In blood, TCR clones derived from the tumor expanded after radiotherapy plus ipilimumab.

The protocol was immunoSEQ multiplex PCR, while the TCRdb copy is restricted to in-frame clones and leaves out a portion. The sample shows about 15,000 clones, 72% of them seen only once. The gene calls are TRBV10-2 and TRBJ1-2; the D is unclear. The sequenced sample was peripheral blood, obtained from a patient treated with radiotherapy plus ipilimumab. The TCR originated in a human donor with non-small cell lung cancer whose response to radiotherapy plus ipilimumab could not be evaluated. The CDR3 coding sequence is TGCGCCAGCAGTGACAGATCGGGGTCTGGCTACACCTTC. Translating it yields CASSDRSGSGYTF.